The present T cell receptor beta chain was sequenced within a study of T-cell reconstitution after alpha-beta-depleted transplantation in children. The CDR3 spans 15 residues. With V trimmed by 5 bases and J by 5 bases, 11 bases remained unmatched. Germline loops: CDR1 SGHTA, CDR2 FQGNSA. This clonotype was seen a handful of times. Unique molecular identifiers were used to barcode this TCRbeta library. TCRdb reprocessed the PCR reads with MiXCR, giving one entry per CDR3 protein. Here the sample spans about 610,000 distinct CDR3 sequences, about 10% being singletons. The sample in question was PBMCs from the stem cell graft donor, obtained from the stem cell graft. The receptor was derived from a human donor who donated a stem cell graft to a child with acute myeloid leukemia. V gene TRBV7-2 combines with J gene TRBJ2-7; 8 nucleotides line up with TRBD2. The CDR3 bases are TGTGCCAGCAGCAAGGGACTAGTCGAAGGGGACGAGCAGTACTTC. This translates into CASSKGLVEGDEQYF.